This TCR beta chain was profiled in a study of early T cells in non-severe SARS-CoV-2 infection. On the study more broadly: Whole-blood bulk RNA, unsorted, was sequenced, and chains were unpaired. General study findings and limits: Clonotype matching in VDJdb favored anti-spike CD8 responses and did not capture private and CD4 specificities.

Unique molecular identifiers were attached to individual cDNA molecules. Using its own MiXCR run on the 5' RACE reads, TCRdb lists one record per CDR3 protein. Here the sample spans approximately 77,000 distinct CDR3 sequences, around 15% being singletons. This clonotype was picked up a small number of times. Its specificity is not known. The junction had 8 bases not matched to a gene; V was cut back by 5 bases and J by 5 bases. The CDR3 consists of 16 residues. The sequence came from an adult who was a healthcare worker with PCR-confirmed SARS-CoV-2 infection or an uninfected control (not recorded which). The rearrangement uses TRBV12-3 or TRBV12-4 and TRBJ2-7; 14 nucleotides match TRBD2. Sequencing was done on a sample of whole blood. Here the CDR3 DNA reads TGTGCCAGCAGTCCCCCGGGACTAGCGGGAGTCAACGAGCAGTACTTC. Protein: CASSPPGLAGVNEQYF.